Listed below are T cell receptor beta chains from one sample, sequenced in a study of blood T cells in healthy people across ages. MiXCR, run by TCRdb on the 5' RACE reads, gives a single entry per CDR3 protein. The sample shows 1.5 million to 2 million distinct CDR3 sequences, roughly 27% of them seen only once. The sample taken for sequencing was blood. The receptor source for this set is a woman aged 25 to 39 in good health. Both conserved end residues are part of each CDR3. The D gene is left open where the match is weak. Clone size is given for some rows only: seen once, a few or many times, or a class if the clone is expanded.

D: .; V: TRBV5-1; length: 16; size: .; J: TRBJ1-4; CDR3: CASSLSGAGTNEKLFF; DNA: TGCGCCAGCAGCTTGTCCGGGGCAGGGACCAATGAAAAACTGTTTTTT
D: .; V: TRBV20-1; length: 13; size: few; J: TRBJ2-7; CDR3: CSAPGPFGYEQYF; DNA: TGCAGTGCCCCGGGGCCGTTTGGATACGAGCAGTACTTC
D: .; V: TRBV5-5; length: 16; size: many; J: TRBJ2-4; CDR3: CASSPEPGRAKNIQYF; DNA: TGTGCCAGCAGCCCGGAGCCAGGGAGGGCCAAAAACATTCAGTACTTC
D: .; V: TRBV5-1; length: 14; size: many; J: TRBJ1-2; CDR3: CASSLTVDDYGYTF; DNA: TGCGCCAGCAGCTTGACAGTGGATGACTATGGCTACACCTTC
D: .; V: TRBV6-6; length: 14; size: .; J: TRBJ2-2; CDR3: CATATGTTTGELFF; DNA: TGTGCCACCGCCACCGGGACAACTACCGGGGAGCTGTTTTTT
D: TRBD1; V: TRBV5-4; length: 13; size: .; J: TRBJ1-1; CDR3: CASSSNRGDEAFF; DNA: TGTGCCAGCAGCTCAAACAGGGGTGATGAAGCTTTCTTT
D: .; V: TRBV18; length: 14; size: few; J: TRBJ1-1; CDR3: CASSLPSGGTEAFF; DNA: TGTGCCAGCTCACTACCGAGTGGGGGCACTGAAGCTTTCTTT
D: TRBD1; V: TRBV7-4; length: 17; size: once; J: TRBJ1-6; CDR3: CASSPPMDRPFSLTLHF; DNA: TGTGCCAGCAGCCCACCTATGGACAGGCCCTTTTCGTTAACCCTCCACTTT
D: .; V: TRBV29-1; length: 13; size: .; J: TRBJ2-3; CDR3: CSAHLGVTDTQYF; DNA: TGCAGCGCCCATTTGGGGGTCACAGATACGCAGTATTTT
D: .; V: TRBV7-4; length: 14; size: once; J: TRBJ2-6; CDR3: CASSFPGGANVLTF; DNA: TGTGCCAGCAGCTTCCCGGGCGGGGCCAACGTCCTGACTTTC
D: .; V: TRBV6-5; length: 13; size: .; J: TRBJ2-7; CDR3: CATKRRGGGEQYF; DNA: TGTGCCACCAAACGGCGGGGAGGCGGCGAGCAGTACTTC
D: .; V: TRBV27; length: 14; size: .; J: TRBJ2-7; CDR3: CASSLGLPNYEQYF; DNA: TGTGCCAGCAGTCTCGGACTACCTAACTACGAGCAGTACTTC
D: TRBD1; V: TRBV5-1; length: 18; size: many; J: TRBJ2-7; CDR3: CASSSYSGTGMGSYEQYF; DNA: TGCGCCAGCAGCTCATACTCCGGGACAGGGATGGGCTCCTACGAGCAGTACTTC
D: .; V: TRBV12-3/TRBV12-4; length: 14; size: few; J: TRBJ2-7; CDR3: CASSPTGTPYGQYF; DNA: TGTGCCAGCAGTCCCACGGGGACGCCCTACGGGCAGTACTTC
D: TRBD1; V: TRBV4-1; length: 13; size: .; J: TRBJ1-4; CDR3: CASVPDRGEKLFF; DNA: TGCGCCAGCGTCCCCGACAGGGGTGAAAAACTGTTTTTT
D: .; V: TRBV5-1; length: 14; size: few; J: TRBJ2-3; CDR3: CASSLLLDGDTQYF; DNA: TGCGCCAGCAGCTTGCTGCTAGATGGAGATACGCAGTATTTT
D: .; V: TRBV11-2; length: 15; size: few; J: TRBJ2-1; CDR3: CASSATGRFDNEQFF; DNA: TGTGCCAGCAGCGCAACAGGGAGGTTTGACAATGAGCAGTTCTTC
D: TRBD1; V: TRBV29-1; length: 13; size: .; J: TRBJ1-1; CDR3: CSVGKGAQAGAFF; DNA: TGCAGCGTTGGTAAGGGGGCGCAGGCGGGGGCTTTCTTT
D: .; V: TRBV7-2; length: 15; size: .; J: TRBJ1-5; CDR3: CASSLGGGRDQPQHF; DNA: TGTGCCAGCAGCTTAGGGGGGGGAAGGGATCAGCCCCAGCATTTT
D: .; V: TRBV2; length: 16; size: few; J: TRBJ1-4; CDR3: CASRPLAGDPNEKLFF; DNA: TGTGCCAGCAGGCCCCTAGCCGGGGACCCTAATGAAAAACTGTTTTTT
D: .; V: TRBV29-1; length: 14; size: many; J: TRBJ1-1; CDR3: CSVINDGQNTEAFF; DNA: TGCAGCGTGATAAATGACGGACAGAACACTGAAGCTTTCTTT
D: .; V: TRBV24-1; length: 15; size: many; J: TRBJ2-5; CDR3: CATDALPVLEGTQYF; DNA: TGTGCCACCGACGCCCTCCCCGTTTTGGAAGGGACCCAGTACTTC
D: TRBD2; V: TRBV20-1; length: 16; size: many; J: TRBJ2-5; CDR3: CSARPPGLAGKETQYF; DNA: TGCAGTGCTCGTCCGCCGGGACTAGCGGGGAAGGAGACCCAGTACTTC
D: .; V: TRBV5-6; length: 13; size: .; J: TRBJ1-2; CDR3: CASSGRTIYGYTF; DNA: TGTGCCAGCAGTGGGCGGACCATCTATGGCTACACCTTC
D: .; V: TRBV20-1; length: 13; size: few; J: TRBJ2-3; CDR3: CSASDQSLDTQYF; DNA: TGCAGTGCTAGCGATCAATCGTTAGATACGCAGTATTTT
D: TRBD2; V: TRBV7-3; length: 16; size: .; J: TRBJ2-1; CDR3: CASSLTLAGGQDEQFF; DNA: TGTGCCAGCAGCTTAACCCTAGCGGGGGGGCAGGATGAGCAGTTCTTC
D: .; V: TRBV30; length: 12; size: many; J: TRBJ2-7; CDR3: CAWSLAPYEQYF; DNA: TGTGCCTGGAGTTTGGCCCCTTACGAGCAGTACTTC
D: TRBD1; V: TRBV12-3/TRBV12-4; length: 15; size: .; J: TRBJ1-5; CDR3: CASSSGQPNNQPQHF; DNA: TGTGCCAGCAGCTCGGGACAGCCTAATAATCAGCCCCAGCATTTT
D: TRBD2; V: TRBV28; length: 18; size: few; J: TRBJ2-1; CDR3: CASSNYIAGIRLYNEQFF; DNA: TGTGCCAGCAGCAACTATATAGCGGGGATCAGATTGTACAATGAGCAGTTCTTC
D: .; V: TRBV12-3/TRBV12-4; length: 14; size: .; J: TRBJ2-3; CDR3: CASSPGTGVGTQYF; DNA: TGTGCCAGCAGTCCTGGGACTGGGGTCGGTACGCAGTATTTT
D: .; V: TRBV3-1; length: 16; size: .; J: TRBJ2-4; CDR3: CASSQDPGPWDNIQYF; DNA: TGTGCCAGCAGCCAAGACCCGGGACCTTGGGACAACATTCAGTACTTC
D: .; V: TRBV28; length: 12; size: few; J: TRBJ1-2; CDR3: CAIQEVNYGYTF; DNA: TGTGCCATCCAGGAAGTGAACTATGGCTACACCTTC
D: .; V: TRBV28; length: 12; size: few; J: TRBJ1-5; CDR3: CASMVGDQPQHF; DNA: TGTGCCAGCATGGTGGGGGATCAGCCCCAGCATTTT
D: .; V: TRBV5-1; length: 11; size: many; J: TRBJ2-7; CDR3: CASSQRDEQYF; DNA: TGCGCCAGCAGCCAGAGAGACGAGCAGTACTTC
D: TRBD2; V: TRBV4-1; length: 16; size: .; J: TRBJ2-7; CDR3: CASSRPLAGASYEQYF; DNA: TGCGCCAGCAGTCGACCTTTAGCGGGGGCCTCCTACGAGCAGTACTTC
D: .; V: TRBV4-3; length: 16; size: many; J: TRBJ2-7; CDR3: CASSQEGREGDYEQYF; DNA: TGCGCCAGCAGCCAAGAGGGCAGAGAGGGAGATTACGAGCAGTACTTC
D: .; V: TRBV29-1; length: 11; size: many; J: TRBJ2-7; CDR3: CSVGTIYEQYF; DNA: TGCAGCGTTGGGACTATCTACGAGCAGTACTTC